The T cell receptor (beta chain) described here comes from a study of blood T cell repertoires in COVID-19. This CDR3 has 13 residues. The germline V gene encodes CDR1 LNHDA and CDR2 SQIVND (reference sequence). Data came from immunoSEQ multiplex PCR; TCRdb stores just in-frame clones and leaves some out. The sample has about 250,000 clones, around 84% seen once; the top ten hold about 5%. Worth noting for this clone: One end of the junction varies from germline; a read error may be responsible.

Participants spanned ages roughly 18 to 90 years and resided in roughly 26 US areas. V gene TRBV19 combines with J gene TRBJ1-6; D remains unclear. The source of this sequence is a man in his forties who had been exposed to COVID-19. Sequenced sample: PBMCs or T cells enriched from blood (not recorded which). Written as DNA, the CDR3 is TGTGCCAGTAGTGCATACTATGATTCACCCCTCCACTTT. This gives the protein CASSAYYDSPLHF.